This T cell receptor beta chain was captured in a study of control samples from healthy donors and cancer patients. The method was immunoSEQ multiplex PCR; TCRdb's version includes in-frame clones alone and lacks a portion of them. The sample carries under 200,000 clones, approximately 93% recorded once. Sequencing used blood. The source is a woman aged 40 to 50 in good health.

CDR3 residues: CASSLRQGENTEAFF. CDR3 nucleotides: TGCGCCAGCAGCTTGAGACAGGGGGAAAACACTGAAGCTTTCTTT. The chain joins TRBV5-1 to TRBJ1-1; 9 nucleotides line up with TRBD1. There are 15 residues in the CDR3. V lost 1 base and J lost 2; bases outside the gene matches: 3. Germline V gives CDR1 SGHRS, CDR2 YFSETQ.